This TCR beta chain was documented in a study of cytomegalovirus exposure and HLA in healthy donors. With respect to this clone: What it recognizes is unknown.

This PCR relied on a set of 60 Vbeta primers and 13 Jbeta primers. Only in-frame clones appear in the TCRdb table, and some are missing; sequencing was by immunoSEQ multiplex PCR. The sample gives 85,000 to 120,000 clones, roughly 73% of which show up once; 2.5% is in the top ten. This CDR3 contains 14 residues. Per the germline V gene, CDR1 is LGHNT and CDR2 is FRNRAP. After removal of 4 bases from V and 4 bases from J, the junction contained 7 bases not matched to a gene. Study-level results: In a later analysis, HLA-C alleles had the fewest associated TCRs, DRB1 alleles the most. In vitro experiments confirmed that a few CMV-associated chains were specific for CMV antigens. TCR beta chain V- and J-gene trimming was linked, in a later analysis, to a missense variant in DCLRE1C.

Source material: PBMCs. The clonotype originates from a man aged 40-49 years in good health and CMV-seronegative. This rearrangement joins TRBV12-5 to TRBJ2-7, with TRBD1 identical over 7 bases. CDR3 nucleotide sequence: TGTGCTAGTGGTTCCCTCGACAGGGTATACGAGCAGTACTTC. Translation gives CASGSLDRVYEQYF.